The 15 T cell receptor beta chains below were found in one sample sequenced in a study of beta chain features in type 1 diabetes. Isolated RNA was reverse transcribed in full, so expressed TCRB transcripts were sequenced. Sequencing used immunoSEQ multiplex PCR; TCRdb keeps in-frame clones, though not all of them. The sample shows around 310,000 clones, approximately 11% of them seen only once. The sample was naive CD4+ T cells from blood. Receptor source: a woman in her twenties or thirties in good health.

The CDR3 coding sequence is TGTGCCTGCCAAATTGGGAGTCAAAACACTGAAGCTTTCTTT. Translated: CACQIGSQNTEAFF. V is TRBV30 and J is TRBJ1-1; D call uncertain. This CDR3 contains 14 residues. The germline CDR1 and CDR2 sequences are GTSNPN and SVGIG (reference sequence). V dropped 6 bases and J dropped 2 bases, with 16 bases sitting between them.

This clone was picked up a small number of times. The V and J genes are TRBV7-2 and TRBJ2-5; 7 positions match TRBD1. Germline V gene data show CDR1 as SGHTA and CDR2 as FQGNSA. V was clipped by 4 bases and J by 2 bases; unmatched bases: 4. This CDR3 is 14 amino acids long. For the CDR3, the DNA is TGTGCCAGCAGCTACCGGACAGGTCAAGAGACCCAGTACTTC. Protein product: CASSYRTGQETQYF.

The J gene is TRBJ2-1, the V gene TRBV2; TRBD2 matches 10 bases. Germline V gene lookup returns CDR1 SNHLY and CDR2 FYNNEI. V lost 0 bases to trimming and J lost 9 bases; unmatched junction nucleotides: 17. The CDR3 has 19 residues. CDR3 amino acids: CASSEALPGLAGAGGEQFF. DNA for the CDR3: TGTGCCAGCAGTGAAGCGCTTCCGGGGCTAGCGGGAGCAGGAGGTGAGCAGTTCTTC.

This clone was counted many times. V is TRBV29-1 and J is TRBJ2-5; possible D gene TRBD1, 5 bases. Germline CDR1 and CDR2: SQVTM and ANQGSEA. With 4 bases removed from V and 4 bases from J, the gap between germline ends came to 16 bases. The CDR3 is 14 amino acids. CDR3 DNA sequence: TGCAGCGTTGGTGGAGTTTATCAGGGAGAGACCCAGTACTTC. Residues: CSVGGVYQGETQYF.

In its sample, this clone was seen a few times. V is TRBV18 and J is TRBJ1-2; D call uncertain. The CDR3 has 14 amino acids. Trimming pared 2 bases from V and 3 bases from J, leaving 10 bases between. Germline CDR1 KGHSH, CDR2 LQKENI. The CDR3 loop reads CASSPNAGYYGYTF. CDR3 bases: TGTGCCAGCTCACCAAATGCTGGCTACTATGGCTACACCTTC.

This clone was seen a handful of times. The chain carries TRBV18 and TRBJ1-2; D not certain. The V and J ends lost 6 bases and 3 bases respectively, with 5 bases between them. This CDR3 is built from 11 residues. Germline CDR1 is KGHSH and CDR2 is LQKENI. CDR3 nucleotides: TGTGCCAGCTCCTCCGACTATGGCTACACCTTC. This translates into CASSSDYGYTF.

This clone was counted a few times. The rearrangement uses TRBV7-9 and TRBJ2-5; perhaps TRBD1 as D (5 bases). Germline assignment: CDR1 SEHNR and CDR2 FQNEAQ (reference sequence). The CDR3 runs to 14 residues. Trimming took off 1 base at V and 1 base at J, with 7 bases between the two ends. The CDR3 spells CASSLGQTQETQYF. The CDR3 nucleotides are TGTGCCAGCAGCTTAGGACAGACCCAAGAGACCCAGTACTTC.

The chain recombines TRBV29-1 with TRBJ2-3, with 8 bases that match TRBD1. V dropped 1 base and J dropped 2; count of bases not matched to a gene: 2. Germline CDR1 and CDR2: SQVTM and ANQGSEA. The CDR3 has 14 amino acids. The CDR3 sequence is CSVEGGQATDTQYF. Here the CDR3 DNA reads TGCAGCGTTGAAGGGGGACAGGCCACAGATACGCAGTATTTT.

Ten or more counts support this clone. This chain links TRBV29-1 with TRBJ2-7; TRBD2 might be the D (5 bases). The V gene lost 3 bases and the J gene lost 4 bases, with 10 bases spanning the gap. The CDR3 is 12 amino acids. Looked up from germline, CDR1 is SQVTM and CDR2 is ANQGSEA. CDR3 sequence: CSVDVPGYEQYF. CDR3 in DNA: TGCAGCGTTGACGTTCCGGGGTACGAGCAGTACTTC.

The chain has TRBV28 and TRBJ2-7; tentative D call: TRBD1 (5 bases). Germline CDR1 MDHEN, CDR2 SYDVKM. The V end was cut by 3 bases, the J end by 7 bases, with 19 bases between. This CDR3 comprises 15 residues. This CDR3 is CASSFQDRPLSEQYF. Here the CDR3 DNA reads TGTGCCAGCAGTTTTCAAGACAGACCTCTTTCTGAGCAGTACTTC.

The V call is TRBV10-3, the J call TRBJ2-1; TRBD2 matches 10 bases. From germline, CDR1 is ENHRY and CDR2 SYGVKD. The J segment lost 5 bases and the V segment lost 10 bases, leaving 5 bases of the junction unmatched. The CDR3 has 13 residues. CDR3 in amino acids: CATYSGRNNEQFF. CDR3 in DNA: TGTGCCACCTATAGCGGGAGGAACAATGAGCAGTTCTTC.

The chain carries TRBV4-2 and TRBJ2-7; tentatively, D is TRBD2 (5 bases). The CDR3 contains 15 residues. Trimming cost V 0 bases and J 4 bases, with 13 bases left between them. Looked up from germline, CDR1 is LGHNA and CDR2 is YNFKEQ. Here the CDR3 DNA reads TGTGCCAGCAGCCAAGATCGAGGGCGGACTTACGAGCAGTACTTC. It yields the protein CASSQDRGRTYEQYF.

This CDR3 is CASSSHMDTQYF. The CDR3 nucleotides read TGCGCCAGCAGCTCTCACATGGATACGCAGTATTTT. The gene calls are TRBV5-1 and TRBJ2-3; D uncertain. Germline CDR1 reads SGHRS; CDR2 reads YFSETQ. The CDR3 contains 12 residues. Trimming took 3 bases from V and 6 from J, leaving 8 bases between them.

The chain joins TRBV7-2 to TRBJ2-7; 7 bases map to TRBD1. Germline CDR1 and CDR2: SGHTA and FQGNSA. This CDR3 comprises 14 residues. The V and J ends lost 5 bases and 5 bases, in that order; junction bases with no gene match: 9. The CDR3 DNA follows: TGTGCCAGCAGCCAGGGGGAAGTTGCTCACGAGCAGTACTTC. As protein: CASSQGEVAHEQYF.

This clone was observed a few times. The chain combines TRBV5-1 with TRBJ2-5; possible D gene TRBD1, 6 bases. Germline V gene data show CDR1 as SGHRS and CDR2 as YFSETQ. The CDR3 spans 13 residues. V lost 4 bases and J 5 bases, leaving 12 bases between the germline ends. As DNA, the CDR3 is TGCGCCAGCAGCAGGACAGTATTCGAGACCCAGTACTTC. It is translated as CASSRTVFETQYF.